Each of the 27 T cell receptor beta chains below was sequenced from the same sample in a study of identical twins. One entry per CDR3 protein, called by TCRdb with MiXCR from the 5' RACE reads. The table records 450,000 to 650,000 distinct CDR3 sequences, around a tenth of them present only once. These data also featured in a second study, about yellow fever vaccine responses in identical twins.

Specimen: PBMCs. The receptors come from a woman aged 18-29 years in good health.

J is TRBJ2-3 and V is TRBV12-5; D call uncertain. The CDR3 is 18 amino acids. With 1 base removed from V and 2 bases from J, the gap between germline ends came to 19 bases. From germline, CDR1 is LGHNT and CDR2 FRNRAP. The CDR3 loop reads CASGLGPKASRYTDTQYF. The CDR3 DNA reads as TGTGCTAGTGGTTTGGGCCCAAAGGCCTCGAGATACACAGATACGCAGTATTTT.

The sample holds a few counts of this clonotype. V usage is TRBV18 and J usage is TRBJ1-1; the D gene is possibly TRBD1 (5 bases). In germline, CDR1 is KGHSH, CDR2 LQKENI. The CDR3 has 12 residues. Trimming removed 3 bases at V and 7 bases at J, with 9 bases between. As DNA, the CDR3 is TGTGCCAGCTCACCCTACCAGGGTGAAGCTTTCTTT. This codes for CASSPYQGEAFF.

The rearrangement links TRBV4-3 to TRBJ1-4; no clear D gene. This CDR3 spans 15 amino acids. In germline, CDR1 is LGHNA, CDR2 YSLEER. Trimming stripped 0 bases from V and 4 bases from J, with 9 bases between. CDR3 residues: CASSQDGTRNEKLFF. As DNA, the CDR3 is TGCGCCAGCAGCCAAGATGGAACCCGTAATGAAAAACTGTTTTTT.

In its sample, this clonotype was seen a few times. This chain uses TRBV20-1 with TRBJ2-1; the match to TRBD2 covers 10 bases. Germline-derived CDR1 and CDR2 are DFQATT and SNEGSKA (reference sequence). This CDR3 is 15 amino acids long. With V trimmed by 6 bases and J by 7 bases, 12 bases remained unmatched. The CDR3 loop reads CSAPTGTSVTNEQFF. CDR3 sequence (DNA): TGCAGTGCCCCCACCGGGACTAGCGTTACTAATGAGCAGTTCTTC.

In its sample, this clonotype was seen a few times. The chain combines TRBV3-1 with TRBJ1-5, with 7 nucleotides matching TRBD1. From germline, CDR1 is LGHDT and CDR2 YNNKEL (reference sequence). This CDR3 contains 14 residues. Germline trimming cut 8 bases from V and 4 bases from J; bases unmatched to any gene: 8. Here the CDR3 reads CASAGYRGNQPQHF. Here the CDR3 DNA reads TGTGCCAGCGCGGGATACAGGGGTAATCAGCCCCAGCATTTT.

This clonotype has just a few counts. The genes are TRBV5-1 and TRBJ2-1; 8 bases are shared with TRBD2. The V segment lost 0 bases and the J segment 9 bases; nucleotides outside the gene matches: 11. The germline CDR1 and CDR2 sequences are SGHRS and YFSETQ. The CDR3 runs 16 residues. For the CDR3, the DNA is TGCGCCAGCAGCTTGGCGGGGCTAGCGGGTGTGAGTGAGCAGTTCTTC. Translating it yields CASSLAGLAGVSEQFF. The whole variable domain, remainder taken from reference TRBV5-1 and TRBJ2-1, is KAGVTQTPRYLIKTRGQQVTLSCSPISGHRSVSWYQQTPGQGLQFLFEYFSETQRNKGNFPGRFSGRQFSNSRSEMNVSTLELGDSALYLCASSLAGLAGVSEQFFGPGTRLTVL.

This clonotype has only a few counts. The J gene is TRBJ2-3, the V gene TRBV20-1; maybe TRBD1 (5 bases). The germline CDR1 and CDR2 sequences are DFQATT and SNEGSKA (reference sequence). V shed 4 bases and J shed 4 bases, with 21 bases lying between them. The CDR3 contains 16 residues. The CDR3 reads CSATHRTKKGPDTQYF. CDR3 nucleotides: TGCAGTGCTACCCATAGGACAAAAAAGGGCCCAGATACGCAGTATTTT.

Ten or more counts support this clonotype. The chain joins TRBV20-1 to TRBJ2-7; D may be TRBD1 (6 bases). Trimming pared 4 bases from V and 4 bases from J, leaving 14 bases between. The length of the CDR3 is 13 residues. The germline gives CDR1 DFQATT, CDR2 SNEGSKA (reference sequence). CDR3 bases: TGCAGTGCTACCCCAGGGGCGGCGTACGAGCAGTACTTC. It codes for CSATPGAAYEQYF.

This clonotype appeared a few times. V and J are TRBV12-3 or TRBV12-4 and TRBJ2-4; TRBD2 agrees at 15 bases. The CDR3 is 17 residues long. The V and J ends lost 6 bases and 3 bases, in that order; junction bases with no gene match: 6. This CDR3 is CASRAGLAGGDKNIQYF. The CDR3 region has the DNA TGTGCCAGCAGGGCGGGACTAGCGGGGGGTGACAAAAACATTCAGTACTTC.

This clonotype has just a few counts. The V and J genes are TRBV6-1 and TRBJ1-6; D is unresolved. V dropped 6 bases and J dropped 0 bases, with 9 bases sitting between them. The CDR3 spans 15 residues. CDR1 MNHNS and CDR2 SASEGT come from the germline V gene. The CDR3 DNA sequence: TGTGCCAGCAGCAGACGAAGCTCCTATAATTCACCCCTCCACTTT. Translating it yields CASSRRSSYNSPLHF.

This clonotype was recorded at least ten times. The chain combines TRBV10-3 with TRBJ1-4; 7 bases are shared with TRBD1. Per germline, CDR1 ENHRY and CDR2 SYGVKD. CDR3 length: 13 amino acids. V shed 10 bases, J shed 0 bases, and the junction held 2 bases outside the gene matches. The CDR3 nucleotides read TGTGCCACAACAGGGGCAACTAATGAAAAACTGTTTTTT. Translating it yields CATTGATNEKLFF.

V usage is TRBV7-2 and J usage is TRBJ2-1, with D perhaps matching TRBD1 or TRBD2 (6 bases each). Trimming removed 9 bases from V and 0 bases from J, with 12 bases in between. In germline, CDR1 is SGHTA, CDR2 FQGNSA. The CDR3 length is 14 residues. CDR3 residues: CASIEGGSYNEQFF. CDR3 in DNA: TGTGCCAGTATCGAGGGGGGCTCCTACAATGAGCAGTTCTTC. Full variable domain (remainder filled in from reference TRBV7-2 and TRBJ2-1): GAGVSQSPSNKVTEKGKDVELRCDPISGHTALYWYRQSLGQGLEFLIYFQGNSAPDKSGLPSDRFSAERTGGSVSTLTIQRTQQEDSAVYLCASIEGGSYNEQFFGPGTRLTVL.

The V and J genes are TRBV5-1 and TRBJ2-3; 12 bases line up with TRBD2. The germline V gene has CDR1 SGHRS and CDR2 YFSETQ. CDR3 length equals 17 residues. V trimming: 5 bases; J trimming: 1 base; junction bases outside the gene matches: 8. The CDR3 is CASSFGLAGIRTDTQYF. The CDR3 DNA reads TGCGCCAGCAGTTTTGGACTAGCGGGGATCCGCACAGATACGCAGTATTTT.

This clonotype was observed a few times. The chain joins TRBV7-8 to TRBJ2-7; TRBD2 agrees at 12 bases. Germline V gene data show CDR1 as SGHVS and CDR2 as FQNEAQ. The CDR3 loop spans 14 amino acids. The V and J ends lost 7 bases and 4 bases, in that order; junction bases with no gene match: 5. This CDR3 reads CASKLAGGLYEQYF. The CDR3 DNA follows: TGTGCCAGCAAACTAGCGGGGGGACTATACGAGCAGTACTTC.

The V call is TRBV7-3, the J call TRBJ2-1; D call uncertain. Germline V gene sequence: CDR1 SGHTA, CDR2 FQGTGA. The CDR3 is 16 residues long. V lost 5 bases, J lost 8 bases, and 22 bases lay in between. This CDR3 reads CASSPDVDLTVDEQFF. The DNA for the CDR3 is TGTGCCAGCAGCCCAGACGTCGACCTCACTGTCGATGAGCAGTTCTTC.

This clonotype was seen a few times. This chain links TRBV6-4 with TRBJ2-1, with 10 bases identical to TRBD1. The length of the CDR3 is 16 residues. The germline gives CDR1 MRHNA, CDR2 SNTAGT. Losses at the gene ends were 5 bases for V and 4 bases for J; bases not matched to a gene: 8. The CDR3 reads CASSPRGQGTYNEQFF. In DNA, the CDR3 is TGTGCCAGCAGTCCGAGGGGACAGGGGACTTACAATGAGCAGTTCTTC.

V usage is TRBV4-1 and J usage is TRBJ2-7; D possibly uses TRBD1 or TRBD2 (5 bases each). The germline CDR1 and CDR2 sequences are MGHRA and YSYEKL. V lost 6 bases and J 2 bases, leaving 20 bases between the germline ends. This CDR3 has 16 amino acids. CDR3 region: CASSRTQVGTTYEQYF. CDR3 coding DNA: TGCGCCAGCAGTCGCACACAGGTCGGGACGACCTACGAGCAGTACTTC.

This clonotype has ten or more counts. The chain recombines TRBV4-3 with TRBJ2-7, with 7 bases that match TRBD2. V lost 0 bases, J lost 2 bases, and 4 bases stayed unmatched. The germline CDR1 and CDR2 sequences are LGHNA and YSLEER. The CDR3 is made up of 15 amino acids. CDR3 nucleotides: TGCGCCAGCAGCCAAGAAAGCGGGGTCACCTACGAGCAGTACTTC. This encodes CASSQESGVTYEQYF.

There are a few counts of this clonotype. The chain joins TRBV4-3 to TRBJ1-3; 7 nucleotides match TRBD1. This CDR3 is built from 16 residues. The junction had 9 bases not matched to a gene; V was cut back by 0 bases and J by 7 bases. The V gene's germline CDR1 is LGHNA and CDR2 YSLEER. The CDR3: CASSQEPGQPVNTIYF. The DNA of the CDR3 is TGCGCCAGCAGCCAAGAACCGGGACAGCCTGTTAACACCATATATTTT.

V and J are TRBV24-1 and TRBJ1-5, with 7 bases that match TRBD1. Trimming removed 2 bases from V and 4 bases from J; junction bases left unmatched: 4. The CDR3 length is 15 residues. The germline V gene has CDR1 KGHDR and CDR2 SFDVKD. The CDR3 DNA reads as TGTGCCACCAGTGATTCGCAGGGGGGGAATCAGCCCCAGCATTTT. Translating gives CATSDSQGGNQPQHF.

This clonotype was found a few times. This rearrangement joins TRBV9 to TRBJ2-2, with D possibly being TRBD2 (5 bases). Trimming stripped 0 bases from V and 6 bases from J, with 6 bases between. The CDR3 has 13 amino acids. The germline gives CDR1 SGDLS, CDR2 YYNGEE. The CDR3 nucleotides read TGTGCCAGCAGCGTAGGCGGGCCCGGGGAGCTGTTTTTT. Amino acids: CASSVGGPGELFF.

This CDR3 is CSARPGGATDTQYF. The CDR3, as DNA: TGCAGTGCTAGGCCGGGGGGGGCCACAGATACGCAGTATTTT. The rearrangement joins TRBV20-1 to TRBJ2-3; TRBD2 matches at 8 bases. V lost 3 bases to trimming and J lost 2 bases; unmatched junction nucleotides: 4. Germline loops: CDR1 DFQATT, CDR2 SNEGSKA (reference sequence). CDR3 length equals 14 residues.

This clonotype was seen a handful of times. The chain has TRBV6-5 and TRBJ2-3; D gene unclear. Germline CDR1 MNHEY, CDR2 SVGAGI. Trimming removed 0 bases at V and 6 bases at J, with 13 bases between. CDR3 length: 15 amino acids. CDR3 DNA: TGTGCCAGCAGTTACTCGAGCAGGCCCGCCGATACGCAGTATTTT. Protein product: CASSYSSRPADTQYF.

This clonotype was seen more than once but under ten times. The chain couples TRBV29-1 to TRBJ2-5, with D tentatively TRBD1 (5 bases). CDR1 is SQVTM and CDR2 is ANQGSEA in the germline V gene. The CDR3 contains 12 residues. V was clipped by 7 bases and J by 4 bases, with 13 bases between them. The CDR3, as DNA: TGCAGCGCCCAGGGCACGGTAGAGACCCAGTACTTC. It codes for CSAQGTVETQYF.

This clonotype was picked up a small number of times. This sequence joins TRBV9 and TRBJ1-2, with 7 bases matching TRBD1. Germline CDR1 SGDLS, CDR2 YYNGEE. V shed 3 bases and J 1 base; nucleotides not matched to a gene: 6. This CDR3 is built from 15 residues. The CDR3 region is CASSARDSINYGYTF. Here the CDR3 DNA reads TGTGCCAGCAGCGCCCGGGACAGCATTAACTATGGCTACACCTTC. The full variable domain, with the rest looked up from reference TRBV9 and TRBJ1-2, is DSGVTQTPKHLITATGQRVTLRCSPRSGDLSVYWYQQSLDQGLQFLIQYYNGEERAKGNILERFSAQQFPDLHSELNLSSLELGDSALYFCASSARDSINYGYTFGSGTRLTVV.

V is TRBV7-9 and J is TRBJ2-7; 12 positions agree with TRBD1. Trimming cost V 7 bases and J 3 bases; bases outside gene matches: 7. The CDR3 has 15 amino acids. Germline loops: CDR1 SEHNR, CDR2 FQNEAQ (reference sequence). The CDR3 loop is CASTYGTGGYYEQYF. Here the CDR3 DNA reads TGTGCCAGCACCTACGGGACAGGGGGCTACTACGAGCAGTACTTC.

This clonotype came up a few times. V gene TRBV20-1 combines with J gene TRBJ1-2; TRBD1 aligns across 7 bases. The CDR3 has 12 amino acids. Trimming cost V 7 bases and J 10 bases; bases outside gene matches: 12. The germline gives CDR1 DFQATT, CDR2 SNEGSKA (reference sequence). The CDR3 nucleotides are TGCAGTGAGAGTGGTAGGACAGGAGTCTACACCTTC. Translating gives CSESGRTGVYTF.